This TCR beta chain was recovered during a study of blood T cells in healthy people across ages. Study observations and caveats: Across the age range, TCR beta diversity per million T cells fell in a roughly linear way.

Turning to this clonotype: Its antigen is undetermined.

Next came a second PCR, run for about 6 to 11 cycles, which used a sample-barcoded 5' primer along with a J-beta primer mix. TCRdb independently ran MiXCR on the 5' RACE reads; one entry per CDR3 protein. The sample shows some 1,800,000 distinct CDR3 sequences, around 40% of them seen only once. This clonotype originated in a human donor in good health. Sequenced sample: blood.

The CDR3 region is CASTSGEPFRETQYF. In DNA, the CDR3 is TGCGCCAGCACCTCGGGAGAGCCCTTCAGAGAGACCCAGTACTTC. The chain employs TRBV10-1 and TRBJ2-5; maybe TRBD2 (6 bases). V lost 7 bases, J lost 4 bases, and 19 bases lay in between. The CDR3 loop spans 15 amino acids. Germline V gene sequence: CDR1 WNHNN, CDR2 SYGVQD (reference sequence).